This TCR beta chain derives from a study of blood T cell repertoires in COVID-19. Study details: The United States, Italy and Spain provided the acute and convalescent COVID-19 samples. PBMCs, B-cell-depleted T cells, or T cells were the source of the cDNA or gDNA that made up the material.

Germline CDR1 reads MGHRA; CDR2 reads YSYEKL. The CDR3 is made up of 16 amino acids. V lost 0 bases, J lost 3 bases, and 15 bases lay in between. In the authors' workflow: Reference gene primers were amplified, and this amplification served to estimate nucleated cell counts. The assay was immunoSEQ multiplex PCR, and TCRdb's table has in-frame clones only and misses some. V, J and clone size derive from that table, while D and trimming were established from the DNA sequence. The sample lists hundreds of thousands of clones, 81% occurring once. During active infection, Seattle patients enrolled and were then monitored through disease.

The sequence was obtained from a woman older than 75 with COVID-19, enrolled during active disease. Material for sequencing was peripheral blood. J is TRBJ2-7 and V is TRBV4-1; D call uncertain. The CDR3 loop reads CASSQEVVLTGYEQYF. The CDR3 nucleotides read TGCGCCAGCAGCCAAGAGGTGGTTCTGACGGGCTACGAGCAGTACTTC.